Listed here are 27 T cell receptor beta chains from one sample, sequenced in a study of T cells after yellow fever vaccination. MiXCR, run by TCRdb on the 5' RACE reads, gives a single entry per CDR3 protein. Of some 350,000 distinct CDR3 sequences in the sample, roughly 3.9% were seen once. The sample was PBMCs, taken 5 days after the yellow fever booster vaccination. These receptors came from a young man who received the YFV17D yellow fever vaccine.

This clonotype was picked up many times. The genes are TRBV27 and TRBJ2-4, with 7 positions matching TRBD1. The CDR3 length is 14 residues. Germline V gene data show CDR1 as MNHEY and CDR2 as SMNVEV (reference sequence). The junction had 11 bases not matched to a gene; V was cut back by 6 bases and J by 9 bases. CDR3 region: CASRPHFSGGIQYF. CDR3 DNA sequence: TGTGCCAGCAGACCGCATTTCTCAGGGGGCATTCAGTACTTC.

This clonotype was seen at least ten times. This chain joins TRBV7-8 and TRBJ2-7; no reliable D call. Trimming took off 5 bases at V and 4 bases at J, with 15 bases between the two ends. The CDR3 length is 14 residues. Germline V lookup: CDR1 SGHVS, CDR2 FQNEAQ. DNA for the CDR3: TGTGCCAGCAGCCCGCGCGTCAGGAATTACGAGCAGTACTTC. Its translation: CASSPRVRNYEQYF.

The chain combines TRBV12-3 or TRBV12-4 with TRBJ1-1; D is unresolved. Trimming removed 7 bases at V and 10 bases at J, with 13 bases between. This CDR3 has 11 amino acids. The CDR3 loop is CASNGLRGAFF. Written as DNA, the CDR3 is TGTGCCAGCAACGGTTTGCGGGGAGCTTTCTTT.

The chain couples TRBV5-6 to TRBJ2-6; 8 nucleotides line up with TRBD1. Per germline, CDR1 SGHDT and CDR2 YYEEEE. The CDR3 sequence is 18 residues long. Losses at the gene ends were 3 bases for V and 0 bases for J; bases not matched to a gene: 8. The CDR3 DNA reads as TGTGCCAGCAGCTCGACGGGACAGGTACTCTCTGGGGCCAACGTCCTGACTTTC. This codes for CASSSTGQVLSGANVLTF. The full variable domain, with the rest looked up from reference TRBV5-6 and TRBJ2-6, is DAGVTQSPTHLIKTRGQQVTLRCSPKSGHDTVSWYQQALGQGPQFIFQYYEEEERQRGNFPDRFSGHQFPNYSSELNVNALLLGDSALYLCASSSTGQVLSGANVLTFGAGSRLTVL.

The sample holds a few counts of this clonotype. The rearrangement uses TRBV5-1 and TRBJ1-4; maybe TRBD1 (6 bases). Germline V gene data show CDR1 as SGHRS and CDR2 as YFSETQ. The CDR3 totals 15 residues. V lost 0 bases and J lost 8, with 14 bases in between. The chain's CDR3 is CASSLVGAGVEKLFF. CDR3 sequence (DNA): TGCGCCAGCAGCTTGGTCGGCGCAGGGGTGGAAAAACTGTTTTTT.

This clonotype showed up many times. The rearrangement joins TRBV5-1 to TRBJ2-7; no definite D call. There are 13 residues in the CDR3. Trimming removed 1 base from V and 2 bases from J, with 7 bases in between. From germline, CDR1 is SGHRS and CDR2 YFSETQ. CDR3 DNA sequence: TGCGCCAGCAGCTTGAACTCGGCCTACGAGCAGTACTTC. This codes for CASSLNSAYEQYF.

The chain is built from TRBV27 and TRBJ1-6; D is unclear. This CDR3 region has 14 residues. Trimming removed 6 bases from V and 0 bases from J, with 6 bases in between. Germline-derived CDR1 and CDR2 are MNHEY and SMNVEV (reference sequence). CDR3 sequence reads: CASRQSSYNSPLHF. The DNA for the CDR3 is TGTGCCAGCAGGCAGAGCTCCTATAATTCACCCCTCCACTTT.

This clonotype was seen more than once but under ten times. The chain is built from TRBV12-3 or TRBV12-4 and TRBJ1-5; 9 positions agree with TRBD1. This CDR3 is 15 amino acids long. Trimming removed 9 bases from V and 3 bases from J; junction bases left unmatched: 9. CDR3 protein: CASKTGGWDNQPQHF. In DNA form, the CDR3 reads TGTGCCAGTAAGACAGGGGGATGGGACAATCAGCCCCAGCATTTT.

The table lists this clonotype with a few counts. V gene TRBV5-4 combines with J gene TRBJ2-3; 10 nucleotides align to TRBD2. CDR1 SGHNT and CDR2 YYREEE come from the germline V gene (reference sequence). CDR3 size: 16 residues. The V gene end was trimmed by 4 bases and the J gene end by 3 bases; junction bases not matched to a gene: 8. The CDR3 reads CASSTGGAGGTDTQYF. CDR3 in DNA: TGTGCCAGCAGCACCGGAGGAGCGGGGGGGACAGATACGCAGTATTTT.

This clonotype has a count of ten or more. The V gene is TRBV25-1, the J gene TRBJ2-2; 10 bases match TRBD1. The CDR3 totals 15 residues. Germline CDR1 reads MGHDK; CDR2 reads SYGVNS. With 8 bases clipped from V and 3 bases from J, the junction kept 6 bases outside the gene matches. CDR3 residues: CASAAGTGDTGELFF. CDR3 in DNA: TGTGCCAGCGCAGCCGGGACAGGGGACACCGGGGAGCTGTTTTTT.

This clonotype has a count of ten or more. This rearrangement joins TRBV7-9 to TRBJ2-7; 10 bases map to TRBD1. This CDR3 is 15 amino acids long. The germline gives CDR1 SEHNR, CDR2 FQNEAQ (reference sequence). Losses at the gene ends were 4 bases for V and 6 bases for J; bases not matched to a gene: 9. In nucleotides, the CDR3 is TGTGCCAGCAGCTCCTTGGACAGGGGGAGAGGCGAGCAGTACTTC. Encoded protein: CASSSLDRGRGEQYF.

There are a few counts of this clonotype. The rearrangement uses TRBV12-3 or TRBV12-4 and TRBJ2-1, with 9 bases identical to TRBD1. The CDR3 is made up of 15 amino acids. With 6 bases clipped from V and 8 bases from J, the junction kept 11 bases outside the gene matches. CDR3 residues: CASRSRDRVHDEQFF. DNA for the CDR3: TGTGCCAGCAGGTCCCGGGACAGGGTCCATGATGAGCAGTTCTTC.

This clonotype was seen only a few times. The genes are TRBV5-1 and TRBJ1-3, with a tentative D call TRBD1 (5 bases). V lost 4 bases, J lost 0 bases, and 14 bases lay in between. The CDR3 is 16 residues long. Germline V lookup: CDR1 SGHRS, CDR2 YFSETQ. The CDR3 region is CASSPGWDPSGNTIYF. The DNA for the CDR3 is TGCGCCAGCAGCCCCGGGTGGGACCCCTCTGGAAACACCATATATTTT.

This clonotype showed up just a few times. As DNA, the CDR3 is TGTGCCAGCAGCGTAGGACAGGGTTATGAGCAGTTCTTC. This translates into CASSVGQGYEQFF. The genes are TRBV9 and TRBJ2-1; TRBD1 matches at 7 bases. There are 13 residues in the CDR3. The junction had 2 bases not matched to a gene; V was cut back by 0 bases and J by 8 bases. CDR1 is SGDLS, CDR2 YYNGEE, per germline.

This rearrangement joins TRBV5-1 to TRBJ2-1; no clear D gene. V was shortened by 0 bases and J by 5 bases, with 12 bases between the two germline ends. This CDR3 contains 15 residues. Germline V gene data show CDR1 as SGHRS and CDR2 as YFSETQ. CDR3 coding DNA: TGCGCCAGCAGCTTGGGTAGAAAAGGGAACAATGAGCAGTTCTTC. It translates to CASSLGRKGNNEQFF.

The chain carries TRBV6-2 or TRBV6-3 and TRBJ1-5; D might be TRBD1 (6 bases). Germline V gives CDR1 MNHEY, CDR2 SVGEGT. The CDR3 has 15 amino acids. The germline V and J ends were trimmed by 5 bases and 4 bases, with 15 bases remaining between them. The CDR3 bases are TGTGCCAGCAGTAGCGCCCTCGGGACAAATCAGCCCCAGCATTTT. The encoded protein is CASSSALGTNQPQHF.

This clonotype was detected ten times or more. The J gene is TRBJ1-6, the V gene TRBV7-6; D might be TRBD1 (5 bases). V lost 7 bases, J lost 9 bases, and 22 bases lay in between. The CDR3 is 16 residues long. Germline lookup yields CDR1 SGHVS and CDR2 FNYEAQ. The CDR3 region is CASTEAQEHGGSPLHF. The CDR3 bases are TGTGCCAGCACCGAGGCACAGGAACACGGGGGTTCACCCCTCCACTTT.

The genes are TRBV5-1 and TRBJ2-3, with D perhaps matching TRBD2 (5 bases). The length of the CDR3 is 15 residues. Germline lookup yields CDR1 SGHRS and CDR2 YFSETQ. Deletions cut 7 bases from V and 2 bases from J, with 17 bases between. Written as DNA, the CDR3 is TGCGCCAGCGCACCCCGGGGTGACTTCACAGATACGCAGTATTTT. Translating it yields CASAPRGDFTDTQYF.

A few counts support this clonotype. The CDR3, as DNA: TGTGCCACCAGCAGAGATTTTACTAAAGCTTTCTTT. It codes for CATSRDFTKAFF. The chain recombines TRBV15 with TRBJ1-1; D call uncertain. Germline V gene data show CDR1 as LNHNV and CDR2 as YYDKDF (reference sequence). Trimming took 0 bases from V and 9 from J, leaving 8 bases between them. The CDR3 consists of 12 residues.

This chain connects TRBV28 to TRBJ2-7; 7 nucleotides line up with TRBD1. V shed 4 bases and J 6 bases; nucleotides not matched to a gene: 9. The V gene's germline CDR1 is MDHEN and CDR2 SYDVKM. The CDR3 totals 14 residues. Here the CDR3 reads CASSSPDRFGEQYV. For the CDR3, the DNA is TGTGCCAGCAGTTCCCCGGACAGGTTCGGCGAGCAGTACGTC.

This clonotype was counted many times. The chain is built from TRBV5-1 and TRBJ1-2; possible D gene TRBD1, 5 bases. V was trimmed by 0 bases and J by 7 bases, leaving 10 bases between them. The CDR3 contains 13 residues. Looked up from germline, CDR1 is SGHRS and CDR2 is YFSETQ. DNA of the CDR3: TGCGCCAGCAGCTTGGGGGCAGGGTCTGGCTACACCTTC. Translating it yields CASSLGAGSGYTF.

This clonotype has just a few counts. The chain links TRBV4-1 to TRBJ2-1; maybe TRBD2 (6 bases). CDR3 length: 15 residues. The germline gives CDR1 MGHRA, CDR2 YSYEKL. Trimming took off 1 base at V and 5 bases at J, with 12 bases between the two ends. DNA for the CDR3: TGCGCCAGCAGCCAAGGGAGGGGAAGAAACAATGAGCAGTTCTTC. As protein: CASSQGRGRNNEQFF.

This clonotype was counted only a few times. The chain couples TRBV5-1 to TRBJ2-7, with D possibly TRBD1 on 6 matching bases. Germline V lookup: CDR1 SGHRS, CDR2 YFSETQ. This CDR3 contains 14 residues. Trimming took 4 bases from V and 10 from J, leaving 21 bases between them. The DNA for the CDR3 is TGCGCCAGCAGCCCGACCGCAGGACAGTCCTCCCAGTACTTC. As protein: CASSPTAGQSSQYF.

This clonotype came up many times. The chain uses TRBV6-2 or TRBV6-3 and TRBJ2-1, with no clear D. The CDR3 length is 13 residues. CDR1 MNHEY and CDR2 SVGEGT come from the germline V gene. Trimming took off 5 bases at V and 4 bases at J, with 9 bases between the two ends. CDR3 sequence reads: CASSLALYNEQFF. The CDR3 bases are TGTGCCAGCAGTCTGGCTTTGTACAATGAGCAGTTCTTC.

As DNA, the CDR3 is TGTGCCAGCAGCTTAGGAGGGAGAGCTTTCTTT. Translation gives CASSLGGRAFF. The rearrangement links TRBV11-2 to TRBJ1-1; D is uncertain. The germline gives CDR1 SGHAT, CDR2 FQNNGV. The V end was cut by 1 base, the J end by 10 bases, with 7 bases between. The CDR3 length is 11 residues.

This clonotype was seen repeatedly, ten times or more. This chain links TRBV5-1 with TRBJ2-5; no clear D gene. The CDR3 spans 11 residues. In germline, CDR1 is SGHRS, CDR2 YFSETQ. V dropped 4 bases and J dropped 7 bases, with 8 bases sitting between them. As DNA, the CDR3 is TGCGCCAGCAGCGGGTCGAGGACCCAGTACTTC. Residues: CASSGSRTQYF. Full variable domain (rest looked up from reference TRBV5-1 and TRBJ2-5): KAGVTQTPRYLIKTRGQQVTLSCSPISGHRSVSWYQQTPGQGLQFLFEYFSETQRNKGNFPGRFSGRQFSNSRSEMNVSTLELGDSALYLCASSGSRTQYFGPGTRLLVL.

A few counts support this clonotype. The chain combines TRBV3-1 with TRBJ2-3; D may match TRBD1 or TRBD2 (5 bases each). The V end was cut by 1 base, the J end by 1 base, with 6 bases between. The CDR3 contains 14 residues. The germline CDR1 and CDR2 sequences are LGHDT and YNNKEL (reference sequence). The CDR3 DNA sequence: TGTGCCAGCAGCCAAGCGGGGCGCACAGATACGCAGTATTTT. It encodes CASSQAGRTDTQYF.